These 8 T cell receptor beta chains were all obtained from the same sample, sequenced in a study of shared clonotypes between healthy human individuals. The protocol was immunoSEQ multiplex PCR, while the TCRdb copy is restricted to in-frame clones and leaves out a portion. Seen here are about 470,000 clones, around 75% observed once, and the top ten hold around 13%. Source material: PBMCs. The source is a middle-aged woman in good health. Some clones in this sample may be carry-over from other donors' samples.

Note on this clone: Other nucleotide sequences in the sample specify the same CDR3. The genes are TRBV6-1 and TRBJ1-5; D is unresolved. The CDR3 covers 12 residues. Germline V gene data show CDR1 as MNHNS and CDR2 as SASEGT. The ends were cut back, 8 bases at V and 1 base at J, with 6 bases in the middle. Written as DNA, the CDR3 is TGTGCCAGCCGGGGAAGCAATCAGCCCCAGCATTTT. This encodes CASRGSNQPQHF.

The chain joins TRBV10-3 to TRBJ2-7; 8 bases line up with TRBD1. V shed 6 bases and J 3 bases; nucleotides not matched to a gene: 1. This CDR3 has 12 amino acids. Per germline, CDR1 ENHRY and CDR2 SYGVKD. The CDR3 DNA follows: TGTGCCATCAGCAGGGGGCTCTACGAGCAGTACTTC. The encoded protein is CAISRGLYEQYF.

The chain employs TRBV28 and TRBJ2-2; D is ambiguous. V dropped 4 bases and J dropped 4 bases, with 10 bases sitting between them. This CDR3 region has 14 residues. Germline V gives CDR1 MDHEN, CDR2 SYDVKM. CDR3 protein: CASSSRLSTGELFF. DNA of the CDR3: TGTGCCAGCAGTTCTAGGCTAAGCACCGGGGAGCTGTTTTTT.

The chain uses TRBV27 and TRBJ2-7; D perhaps matches TRBD2 (5 bases). V dropped 3 bases and J dropped 1 base, with 25 bases sitting between them. Per germline, CDR1 MNHEY and CDR2 SMNVEV (reference sequence). The CDR3 is 19 residues long. The CDR3 reads CASSFRPPGLRTPSYEQYF. In DNA, the CDR3 is TGTGCCAGCAGTTTTCGCCCCCCCGGCCTAAGGACTCCTTCCTACGAGCAGTACTTC.

The CDR3 DNA sequence: TGTGCCTGGAGGACAGGGGGCTCTGGAAACACCATATATTTT. Its protein is CAWRTGGSGNTIYF. This chain uses TRBV30 with TRBJ1-3; TRBD1 aligns across 9 bases. CDR3 length: 14 amino acids. With V trimmed by 3 bases and J by 0 bases, 0 bases remained unmatched. CDR1 and CDR2 from the germline V gene are GTSNPN and SVGIG (reference sequence).

The rearrangement links TRBV29-1 to TRBJ1-1; D perhaps matches TRBD1 (5 bases). From germline, CDR1 is SQVTM and CDR2 ANQGSEA. The ends were cut back, 5 bases at V and 5 bases at J, with 9 bases in the middle. This CDR3 region has 11 residues. The CDR3 sequence: CSVSRATEAFF. The CDR3 DNA reads as TGCAGCGTTTCCAGGGCGACTGAAGCTTTCTTT.

The V call is TRBV30, the J call TRBJ2-1; either TRBD1 or TRBD2 may supply D (5 bases each). The CDR3 covers 16 residues. V lost 1 base to trimming and J lost 8 bases, with 21 bases between them. Germline assignment: CDR1 GTSNPN and CDR2 SVGIG (reference sequence). CDR3 sequence reads: CAWSDKRGLNGHEQFF. The CDR3 DNA reads as TGTGCCTGGAGTGATAAGAGGGGCCTAAACGGCCATGAGCAGTTCTTC.

The CDR3 protein is CASSPGRGMETQYF. The DNA of the CDR3 is TGTGCCAGCAGCCCCGGACGTGGGATGGAGACCCAGTACTTC. The rearrangement uses TRBV11-3 and TRBJ2-5; no clear D gene. Germline CDR1 is SGHNT and CDR2 is YENEEA. This CDR3 comprises 14 residues. The V gene lost 5 bases and the J gene lost 5 bases, with 15 bases spanning the gap.